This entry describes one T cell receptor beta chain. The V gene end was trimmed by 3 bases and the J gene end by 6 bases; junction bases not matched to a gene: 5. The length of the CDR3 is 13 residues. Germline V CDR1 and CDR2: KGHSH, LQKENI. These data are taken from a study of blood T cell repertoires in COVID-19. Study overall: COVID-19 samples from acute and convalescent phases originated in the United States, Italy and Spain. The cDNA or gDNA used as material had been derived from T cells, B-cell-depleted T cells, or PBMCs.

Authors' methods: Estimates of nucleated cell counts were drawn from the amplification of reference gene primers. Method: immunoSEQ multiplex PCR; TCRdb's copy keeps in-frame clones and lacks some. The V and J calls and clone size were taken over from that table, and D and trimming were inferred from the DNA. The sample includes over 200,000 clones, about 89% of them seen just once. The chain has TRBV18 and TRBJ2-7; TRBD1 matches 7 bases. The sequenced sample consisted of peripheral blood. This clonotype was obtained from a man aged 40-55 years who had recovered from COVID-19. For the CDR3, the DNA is TGTGCCAGCTCACCGACGACAGGGTCCGAGCAGTACTTC. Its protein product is CASSPTTGSEQYF. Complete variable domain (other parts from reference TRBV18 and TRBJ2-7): NAGVMQNPRHLVRRRGQEARLRCSPMKGHSHVYWYRQLPEEGLKFMVYLQKENIIDESGMPKERFSAEFPKEGPSILRIQQVVRGDSAAYFCASSPTTGSEQYFGPGTRLTVT.